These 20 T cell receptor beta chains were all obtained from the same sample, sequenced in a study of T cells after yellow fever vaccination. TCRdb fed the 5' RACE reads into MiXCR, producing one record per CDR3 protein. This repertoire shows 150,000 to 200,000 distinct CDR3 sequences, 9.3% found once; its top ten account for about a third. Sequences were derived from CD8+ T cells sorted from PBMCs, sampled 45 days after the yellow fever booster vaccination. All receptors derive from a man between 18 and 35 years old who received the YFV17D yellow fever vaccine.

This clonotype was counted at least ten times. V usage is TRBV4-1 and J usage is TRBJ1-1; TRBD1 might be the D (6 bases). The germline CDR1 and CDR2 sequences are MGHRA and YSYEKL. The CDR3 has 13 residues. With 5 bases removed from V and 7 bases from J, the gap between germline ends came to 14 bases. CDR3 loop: CASSTVGGLEAFF. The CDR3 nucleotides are TGCGCCAGCAGCACCGTAGGGGGACTTGAAGCTTTCTTT.

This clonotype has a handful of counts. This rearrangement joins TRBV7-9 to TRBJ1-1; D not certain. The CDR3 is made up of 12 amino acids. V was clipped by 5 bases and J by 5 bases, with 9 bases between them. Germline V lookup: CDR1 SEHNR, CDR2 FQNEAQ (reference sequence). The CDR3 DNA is TGTGCCAGCAGCCCAGTAGGGACTGAAGCTTTCTTT. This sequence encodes CASSPVGTEAFF.

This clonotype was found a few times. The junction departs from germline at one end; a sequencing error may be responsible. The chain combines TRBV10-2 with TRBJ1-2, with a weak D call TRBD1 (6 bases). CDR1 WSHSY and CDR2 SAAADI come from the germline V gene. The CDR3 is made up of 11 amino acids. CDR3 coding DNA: TGCGCCACCAAAGGGGGACGGATGGTAGCCTTC. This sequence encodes CATKGGRMVAF.

CDR3 loop: CASSTGQLSYEQYF. CDR3 sequence (DNA): TGTGCCAGCAGCACGGGACAGCTGAGCTACGAGCAGTACTTC. V and J are TRBV6-2 or TRBV6-3 and TRBJ2-7, with 7 nucleotides matching TRBD1. Germline CDR1 reads MNHEY; CDR2 reads SVGEGT. The CDR3 is made up of 14 amino acids. The ends lost 6 bases at V and 3 bases at J; junction bases unmatched: 8.

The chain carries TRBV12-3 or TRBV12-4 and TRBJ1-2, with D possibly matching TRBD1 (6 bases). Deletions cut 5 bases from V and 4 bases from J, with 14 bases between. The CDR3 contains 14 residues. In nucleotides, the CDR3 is TGTGCCAGCAGTCCCCGGGGGGGCGTCTATGGCTACACCTTC. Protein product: CASSPRGGVYGYTF.

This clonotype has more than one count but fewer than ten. The CDR3 DNA is TGCGCCACCCTACTAGCGGTCCAAGAGACCCAGTACTTC. This codes for CATLLAVQETQYF. V is TRBV10-2 and J is TRBJ2-5, with 8 bases fitting TRBD2. The CDR3 length is 13 residues. The trim removed 10 bases at V and 1 base at J, leaving 5 bases unmatched. Germline CDR1 and CDR2: WSHSY and SAAADI.

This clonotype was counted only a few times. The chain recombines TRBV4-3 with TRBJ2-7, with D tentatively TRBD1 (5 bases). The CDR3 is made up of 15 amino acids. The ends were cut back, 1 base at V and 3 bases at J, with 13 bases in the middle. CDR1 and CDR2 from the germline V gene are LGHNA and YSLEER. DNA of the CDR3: TGCGCCAGCAGCCAAGGAGCATCAGGGAACTACGAGCAGTACTTC. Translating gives CASSQGASGNYEQYF.

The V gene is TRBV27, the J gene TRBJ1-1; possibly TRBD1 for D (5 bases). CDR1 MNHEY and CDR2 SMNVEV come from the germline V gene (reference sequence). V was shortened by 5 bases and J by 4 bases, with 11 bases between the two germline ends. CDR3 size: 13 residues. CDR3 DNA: TGTGCCAGCAGTCCAGGGTTGGGCACTGAAGCTTTCTTT. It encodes CASSPGLGTEAFF.

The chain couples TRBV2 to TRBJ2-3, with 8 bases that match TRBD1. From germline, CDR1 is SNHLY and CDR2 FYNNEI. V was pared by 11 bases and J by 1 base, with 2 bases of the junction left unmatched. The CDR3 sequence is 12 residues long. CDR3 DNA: TGTGCCCTGACAGGGGGCACAGATACGCAGTATTTT. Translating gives CALTGGTDTQYF.

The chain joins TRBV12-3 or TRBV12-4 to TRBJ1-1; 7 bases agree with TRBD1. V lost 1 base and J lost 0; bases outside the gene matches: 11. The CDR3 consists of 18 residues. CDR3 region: CASSLDPVQGPLNTEAFF. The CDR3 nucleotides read TGTGCCAGCAGTTTAGACCCTGTACAGGGGCCCCTGAACACTGAAGCTTTCTTT.

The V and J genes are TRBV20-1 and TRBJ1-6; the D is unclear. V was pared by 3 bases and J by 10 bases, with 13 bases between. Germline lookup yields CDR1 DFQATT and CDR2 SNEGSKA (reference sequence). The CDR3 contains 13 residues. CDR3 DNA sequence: TGCAGTGCTAGGGACCCGGCGGGGTCACCCCTCCACTTT. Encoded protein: CSARDPAGSPLHF.

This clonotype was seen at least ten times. The CDR3 here is CASSPAEGNEQFF. The CDR3 DNA sequence: TGTGCCAGCAGCCCGGCCGAAGGGAATGAGCAGTTCTTC. V and J are TRBV7-8 and TRBJ2-1; D is ambiguous. With 5 bases removed from V and 7 bases from J, the gap between germline ends came to 12 bases. The CDR3 covers 13 residues. Germline loops: CDR1 SGHVS, CDR2 FQNEAQ.

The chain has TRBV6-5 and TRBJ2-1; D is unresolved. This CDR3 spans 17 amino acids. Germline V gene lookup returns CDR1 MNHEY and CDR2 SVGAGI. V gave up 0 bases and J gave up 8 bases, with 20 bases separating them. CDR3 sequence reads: CASSYSTTPTPGHEQFF. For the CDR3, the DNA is TGTGCCAGCAGTTACTCCACGACACCTACCCCTGGCCATGAGCAGTTCTTC.

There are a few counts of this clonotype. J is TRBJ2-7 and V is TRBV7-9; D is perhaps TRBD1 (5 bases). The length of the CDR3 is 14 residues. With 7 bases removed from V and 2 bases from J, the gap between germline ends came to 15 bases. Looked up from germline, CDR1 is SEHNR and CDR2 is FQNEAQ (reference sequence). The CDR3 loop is CASTPLTAPYEQYF. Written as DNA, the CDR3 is TGTGCCAGCACTCCTTTGACAGCCCCCTACGAGCAGTACTTC.

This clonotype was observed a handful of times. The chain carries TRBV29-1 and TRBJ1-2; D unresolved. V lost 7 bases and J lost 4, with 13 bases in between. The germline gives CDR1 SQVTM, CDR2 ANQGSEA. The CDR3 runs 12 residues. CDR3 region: CSADTDPYGYTF. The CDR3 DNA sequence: TGCAGCGCTGACACAGACCCCTATGGCTACACCTTC. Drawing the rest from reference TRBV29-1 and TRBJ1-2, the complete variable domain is SAVISQKPSRDICQRGTSLTIQCQVDSQVTMMFWYRQQPGQSLTLIATANQGSEATYESGFVIDKFPISRPNLTFSTLTVSNMSPEDSSIYLCSADTDPYGYTFGSGTRLTVV.

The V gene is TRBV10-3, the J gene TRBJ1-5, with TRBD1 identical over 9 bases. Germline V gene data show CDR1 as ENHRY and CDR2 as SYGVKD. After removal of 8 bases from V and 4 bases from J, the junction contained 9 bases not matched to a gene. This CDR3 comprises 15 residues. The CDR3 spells CAIRGGTGKNQPQHF. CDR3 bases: TGTGCCATCCGTGGAGGGACAGGGAAAAATCAGCCCCAGCATTTT.

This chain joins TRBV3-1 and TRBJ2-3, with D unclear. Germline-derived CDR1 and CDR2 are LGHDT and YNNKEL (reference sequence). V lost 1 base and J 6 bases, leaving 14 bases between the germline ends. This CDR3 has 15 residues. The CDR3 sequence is CASSQVTRALDTQYF. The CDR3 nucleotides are TGTGCCAGCAGCCAAGTCACACGGGCGCTTGATACGCAGTATTTT.

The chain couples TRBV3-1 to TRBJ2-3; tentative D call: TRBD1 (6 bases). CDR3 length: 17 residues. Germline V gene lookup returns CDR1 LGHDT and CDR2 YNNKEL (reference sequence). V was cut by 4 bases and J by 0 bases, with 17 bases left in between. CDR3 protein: CASSLTGTTRSTDTQYF. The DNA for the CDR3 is TGTGCCAGCAGCCTGACCGGGACAACGCGAAGCACAGATACGCAGTATTTT.

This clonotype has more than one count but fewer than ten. The CDR3, as DNA: TGTGCCAGCAGCCCTCAGCAGAATGGCTACACCTTC. Translation: CASSPQQNGYTF. This chain joins TRBV7-2 and TRBJ1-2; D not certain. V was cut by 5 bases and J by 6 bases, with 10 bases left in between. The CDR3 consists of 12 residues. Germline loops: CDR1 SGHTA, CDR2 FQGNSA.

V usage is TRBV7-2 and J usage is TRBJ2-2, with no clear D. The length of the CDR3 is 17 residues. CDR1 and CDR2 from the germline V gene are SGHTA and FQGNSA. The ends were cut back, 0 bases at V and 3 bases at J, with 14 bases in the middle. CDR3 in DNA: TGTGCCAGCAGCTTAGCGCTCGGCTTTACGGACACCGGGGAGCTGTTTTTT. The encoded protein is CASSLALGFTDTGELFF. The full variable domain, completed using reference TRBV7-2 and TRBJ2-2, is GAGVSQSPSNKVTEKGKDVELRCDPISGHTALYWYRQSLGQGLEFLIYFQGNSAPDKSGLPSDRFSAERTGGSVSTLTIQRTQQEDSAVYLCASSLALGFTDTGELFFGEGSRLTVL.